The 15 T cell receptor beta chains in this list originate from one sample, sequenced in a study of blood T cell repertoires in COVID-19. Sequenced by immunoSEQ multiplex PCR; TCRdb stores in-frame clones only, minus some. The data contain approximately 170,000 clones, approximately 86% of them singletons. Sequencing was carried out using peripheral blood. These receptors were obtained from a woman aged 80 or over with COVID-19, enrolled during active disease.

The chain recombines TRBV12-3 or TRBV12-4 with TRBJ2-7, with a weak D call TRBD2 (5 bases). V lost 2 bases to trimming and J lost 4 bases, with 6 bases between them. The CDR3 has 12 residues. In DNA, the CDR3 is TGTGCCAGCAGTTTACGGGGTTACGAGCAGTACTTC. Translated: CASSLRGYEQYF.

The rearrangement uses TRBV5-1 and TRBJ1-6; maybe TRBD1 (6 bases). The CDR3 runs 13 residues. V was pared by 0 bases and J by 10 bases, with 8 bases between. CDR1 and CDR2 from the germline V gene are SGHRS and YFSETQ. The CDR3, as DNA: TGCGCCAGCAGCTTGGACAGGGACTCACCCCTCCACTTT. Amino acids: CASSLDRDSPLHF. The whole variable domain, remainder taken from reference TRBV5-1 and TRBJ1-6, is KAGVTQTPRYLIKTRGQQVTLSCSPISGHRSVSWYQQTPGQGLQFLFEYFSETQRNKGNFPGRFSGRQFSNSRSEMNVSTLELGDSALYLCASSLDRDSPLHFGNGTRLTVT.

The rearrangement links TRBV12-5 to TRBJ1-5; no reliable D call. This CDR3 is built from 14 residues. Germline V gene data show CDR1 as LGHNT and CDR2 as FRNRAP. With 9 bases removed from V and 0 bases from J, the gap between germline ends came to 12 bases. CDR3 residues: CASASVPSNQPQHF. The CDR3 coding sequence is TGTGCTAGCGCGTCCGTCCCTAGCAATCAGCCCCAGCATTTT. The complete variable domain, with remaining parts taken from reference TRBV12-5 and TRBJ1-5, reads DARVTQTPRHKVTEMGQEVTMRCQPILGHNTVFWYRQTMMQGLELLAYFRNRAPLDDSGMPKDRFSAEMPDATLATLKIQPSEPRDSAVYFCASASVPSNQPQHFGDGTRLSIL.

This chain uses TRBV4-1 with TRBJ1-2; D not certain. The germline V gene encodes CDR1 MGHRA and CDR2 YSYEKL. V lost 1 base and J lost 3, with 6 bases in between. The CDR3 contains 13 residues. DNA of the CDR3: TGCGCCAGCAGCCAAGCCGGGTACTATGGCTACACCTTC. It encodes CASSQAGYYGYTF.

This CDR3 reads CASSLGVVALEGELFF. CDR3 DNA: TGTGCCAGCAGCTTAGGGGTCGTGGCATTGGAGGGGGAGCTGTTTTTT. The V and J genes are TRBV7-9 and TRBJ2-2; D gene ambiguous. The CDR3 spans 16 residues. The V gene lost 1 base and the J gene lost 8 bases, with 17 bases spanning the gap. Germline V lookup: CDR1 SEHNR, CDR2 FQNEAQ (reference sequence).

V usage is TRBV14 and J usage is TRBJ2-3; TRBD1 is a possible D gene (7 bases). The CDR3 extends over 16 amino acids. The V end lost 4 bases, the J end lost 1 base, and 15 bases lay between the germline ends. Per the germline V gene, CDR1 is SGHDN and CDR2 is FVKESK. CDR3 amino acids: CASSRLGGRGTDTQYF. The CDR3 DNA sequence: TGTGCCAGCAGCCGACTAGGGGGCAGAGGCACAGATACGCAGTATTTT.

V gene TRBV9 combines with J gene TRBJ2-7, with 8 bases identical to TRBD1. Trimming at V came to 0 bases and at J to 3 bases, leaving 8 bases not matched to a gene. From germline, CDR1 is SGDLS and CDR2 YYNGEE. The CDR3 loop spans 16 amino acids. The DNA of the CDR3 is TGTGCCAGCAGCGTAGCGGCTACACAGGGGGGCTACGAGCAGTACTTC. It specifies CASSVAATQGGYEQYF.

This chain joins TRBV5-1 and TRBJ2-7; the D gene is possibly TRBD1 (7 bases). V was cut by 3 bases and J by 6 bases, with 19 bases left in between. The CDR3 runs 15 residues. Germline V gene data show CDR1 as SGHRS and CDR2 as YFSETQ. The CDR3 bases are TGCGCCAGCAGCTCCACGACAGGGATCGGGGGCGAGCAGTACTTC. As protein: CASSSTTGIGGEQYF.

The chain has TRBV6-4 and TRBJ1-5; the D gene is possibly TRBD1 (6 bases). Germline V CDR1 and CDR2: MRHNA, SNTAGT. The CDR3 contains 13 residues. With 5 bases removed from V and 1 base from J, the gap between germline ends came to 6 bases. The DNA of the CDR3 is TGTGCCAGCAGTACAGGGAGCAATCAGCCCCAGCATTTT. It specifies CASSTGSNQPQHF.

This chain uses TRBV6-6 with TRBJ1-5, with D possibly TRBD1 on 5 matching bases. CDR3 size: 13 residues. Germline values: CDR1 MNHNY, CDR2 SVGAGI (reference sequence). Trimming shortened V by 5 bases and J by 6 bases, and 11 bases separated the two germline ends. DNA of the CDR3: TGTGCCAGCAGTGCTCAGGGAAGTCAGCCCCAGCATTTT. This gives the protein CASSAQGSQPQHF.

The V call is TRBV18, the J call TRBJ1-2; 9 positions match TRBD1. The CDR3 contains 15 residues. CDR1 and CDR2 from the germline V gene are KGHSH and LQKENI. The J segment lost 5 bases and the V segment lost 5 bases, leaving 9 bases of the junction unmatched. The CDR3 region has the DNA TGTGCCAGCTCAGAACGGGACAGGGCTGGGTATGGCTACACCTTC. This gives the protein CASSERDRAGYGYTF.

On this clone itself: The sample holds other DNA sequences that translate to the same CDR3. This rearrangement joins TRBV5-1 to TRBJ1-2; D gene uncertain. This CDR3 contains 13 residues. Germline V gene sequence: CDR1 SGHRS, CDR2 YFSETQ. Trimming shortened V by 0 bases and J by 5 bases, and 8 bases separated the two germline ends. The CDR3 nucleotides read TGCGCCAGCAGCTTGGACCGGGAGTATGGCTACACCTTC. It codes for CASSLDREYGYTF.

The V and J genes are TRBV2 and TRBJ2-2; D is unclear. The CDR3 contains 15 residues. Germline V gene data show CDR1 as SNHLY and CDR2 as FYNNEI. The germline V and J ends were trimmed by 0 bases and 1 base, with 6 bases remaining between them. The CDR3 is CASSEALRNTGELFF. CDR3 coding DNA: TGTGCCAGCAGTGAAGCGCTGCGGAACACCGGGGAGCTGTTTTTT.

The rearrangement links TRBV27 to TRBJ2-3, with 8 positions matching TRBD1. This CDR3 is built from 14 residues. The V segment lost 9 bases and the J segment 2 bases; nucleotides outside the gene matches: 7. Looked up from germline, CDR1 is MNHEY and CDR2 is SMNVEV (reference sequence). In nucleotides, the CDR3 is TGTGCCAGTCTAAAGACAGGGGCCACAGATACGCAGTATTTT. This encodes CASLKTGATDTQYF.

This clone was found a few times. The V gene is TRBV6-5, the J gene TRBJ1-2; D is possibly TRBD1 (6 bases). The CDR3 length is 14 residues. From germline, CDR1 is MNHEY and CDR2 SVGAGI. V was shortened by 6 bases and J by 0 bases, with 11 bases between the two germline ends. CDR3 amino acids: CASRGGQTNYGYTF. The CDR3 DNA is TGTGCCAGCAGGGGCGGACAGACTAACTATGGCTACACCTTC.